This T cell receptor (beta chain) was retrieved from a study of shared clonotypes between healthy human individuals. This clone has at least ten counts. The repertoire was sequenced with immunoSEQ multiplex PCR; TCRdb's copy has only in-frame clones and lacks some. Here the sample spans approximately 320,000 clones, less than 85% being singletons. CDR1 SGHRS and CDR2 YFSETQ come from the germline V gene. The CDR3 contains 14 residues. The germline V and J ends were trimmed by 2 bases and 4 bases, with 9 bases remaining between them. The sequenced material came from memory CD4+ T cells sorted from blood. Subset: CD45RA-negative fraction. The receptor was derived from a man aged 25-45 years in good health. The chain joins TRBV5-1 to TRBJ2-2; D perhaps matches TRBD1 (5 bases). The CDR3 DNA sequence: TGCGCCAGCAGCTTCAAGGGGTCCACCGGGGAGCTGTTTTTT. Translation gives CASSFKGSTGELFF.